This T cell receptor (beta chain) is from a study of shared clonotypes between healthy human individuals. Whole-study findings and limits: When compared with the clonotypes that were shared by all four sorted-subset donors, the non-shared clonotypes turned out to have lower generation probabilities.

The V and J ends lost 5 bases and 1 base respectively, with 6 bases between them. This CDR3 is built from 13 residues. The germline V gene encodes CDR1 SGHRS and CDR2 YFSETQ. A word on this clone: What it recognizes is unknown.

Methods used by the authors: Filtering of immunoSEQ junctional sequences could not match full-length read filtering. Clones were sequenced by immunoSEQ multiplex PCR, and TCRdb holds only the in-frame ones, with some missing. V, J and clone size are taken as reported in that table, and D and trimming were inferred from the DNA itself. The table shows some 2.4 million clones, with 93% occurring only once. This chain links TRBV5-1 with TRBJ2-2; D gene ambiguous. The sequencing input was naive CD4+ T cells from PBMCs. The subset denotes: CD45RA+ positively selected. The source is a young man in good health. Some clones in this sample may be carry-over from other donors' samples. The CDR3 DNA reads TGCGCCAGCAGGTCTAGGAACACCGGGGAGCTGTTTTTT. Translation: CASRSRNTGELFF. The full variable domain, completed using reference TRBV5-1 and TRBJ2-2, is KAGVTQTPRYLIKTRGQQVTLSCSPISGHRSVSWYQQTPGQGLQFLFEYFSETQRNKGNFPGRFSGRQFSNSRSEMNVSTLELGDSALYLCASRSRNTGELFFGEGSRLTVL.